This TCR beta chain was identified during a study of early T cells in non-severe SARS-CoV-2 infection. On the study more broadly: Bulk RNA from unsorted whole blood was sequenced; chains were unpaired. Study-level points and caveats: The VDJdb matching leaned toward anti-spike CD8 responses and overlooked private and CD4 specificities.

Germline loops: CDR1 MGHDK, CDR2 SYGVNS. Losses at the gene ends were 3 bases for V and 6 bases for J; bases not matched to a gene: 6. The CDR3 totals 14 residues. Unique molecular identifiers were added to individual cDNA molecules. A single record per CDR3 protein comes from TCRdb applying MiXCR to the 5' RACE reads. Here the sample spans some 50,000 distinct CDR3 sequences, approximately 8% being singletons. Many counts were recorded for this clonotype. Its antigen is still unknown. The V call is TRBV25-1, the J call TRBJ2-3; 7 bases map to TRBD2. The sequenced sample was whole blood, obtained at baseline. The receptor's source is an adult who was a healthcare worker with PCR-confirmed SARS-CoV-2 infection or an uninfected control (not recorded which). CDR3 bases: TGTGCCAGCAGTGATCCGGGAGGTTGGGATACGCAGTATTTT. It yields the protein CASSDPGGWDTQYF.